Listed below are T cell receptor beta chains from one sample, sequenced in a study of blood T cell repertoires in COVID-19. Generated by immunoSEQ multiplex PCR, the TCRdb table keeps only in-frame clones and is missing some. The repertoire consists of just over 60,000 clones, with roughly 80% occurring once and the leading ten covering 15% to 20%. The sequencing sample was made of peripheral blood. The origin of the receptors is a man aged 60-69 years with acute or convalescent COVID-19. Both conserved end residues are part of each CDR3.

J gene	V gene	CDR3 protein
TRBJ2-1	TRBV9	CASSVEAGRREQFF
TRBJ2-7	TRBV27	CASSALPGTSGASYEQYF
TRBJ2-2	TRBV3-1/TRBV3-2	CASRPTGGVATGELFF
TRBJ2-6	TRBV14	CASSQDRGYWGANVLTF
TRBJ1-2	TRBV6-5	CASSRQGGHGYTF
TRBJ2-1	TRBV9	CASSDSTSGSEQFF
TRBJ2-1	TRBV6-2/TRBV6-3	CASSSLPPYNEQFF
TRBJ2-5	TRBV5-1	CASSLRQGSLGETQYF
TRBJ1-6	TRBV7-9	CASSGGGTDNSPLHF
TRBJ1-2	TRBV5-1	CASRDTNYGYTF
TRBJ2-7	TRBV20-1	CSATEGYEQYF
TRBJ1-5	TRBV5-6	CASSLDPDQPQHF
TRBJ1-1	TRBV12-3/TRBV12-4	CASSFIENTEAFF
TRBJ1-5	TRBV19	CASSIQFVSNQPQHF
TRBJ1-1	TRBV18	CASRLGLNTEAFF
TRBJ2-3	TRBV5-1	CASSFSGKDTDTQYF
TRBJ2-1	TRBV5-5	CASSPFAFLNEQFF
TRBJ2-3	TRBV18	CASSPTGSTDTQYF
TRBJ2-7	TRBV28	CASSPQRQGAYEQYF
TRBJ2-2	TRBV5-6	CASSLDRFGGELFF